This T cell receptor beta chain was recorded in a study of human T cells and chemical hapten exposure. Time point noted: pre-sensitization, week 0. The treatment here: therapeutic diphenylcyclopropenone sensitization with weekly scalp DPC. MiXCR, run by TCRdb on the RACE reads, gives a single entry per CDR3 protein. The sample yields around 300,000 distinct CDR3 sequences, roughly 6% seen once. V lost 1 base and J 7 bases, leaving 13 bases between the germline ends. The CDR3 sequence is 14 residues long. Germline-derived CDR1 and CDR2 are SGHDT and YYEEEE. This clonotype has ten or more counts. V and J are TRBV5-6 and TRBJ2-3; D is undetermined. The sample in question was whole blood, obtained in connection with sensitization to the hapten diphenylcyclopropenone (DPC). The clonotype originates from a woman between 18 and 29 years old with alopecia areata. Some clones in this sample may be carry-over from other donors' samples. The DNA for the CDR3 is TGTGCCAGCAGCTTGTACGACCGGAGAAATACGCAGTATTTT. It translates to CASSLYDRRNTQYF.